These 17 T cell receptor beta chains share one sample of origin, sequenced in a study of blood T cell repertoires in COVID-19. The repertoire was sequenced with immunoSEQ multiplex PCR; TCRdb's copy has only in-frame clones and lacks some. The table has fewer than 250,000 clones, approximately 89% seen once. Sequencing used peripheral blood. The source is a woman aged 55-75 years who had recovered from COVID-19.

The chain recombines TRBV7-8 with TRBJ1-1, with 8 bases aligning to TRBD1. CDR1 and CDR2 from the germline V gene are SGHVS and FQNEAQ. V dropped 5 bases and J dropped 5; count of bases not matched to a gene: 10. CDR3 size: 15 residues. The CDR3 DNA sequence: TGTGCCAGCAGCCTTCAAGGACAGGGTGGAACTGAAGCTTTCTTT. Amino acids: CASSLQGQGGTEAFF.

The chain has TRBV19 and TRBJ2-6, with a possible D match to TRBD1 (5 bases). Germline V gives CDR1 LNHDA, CDR2 SQIVND (reference sequence). Trimming cost V 3 bases and J 1 base, with 7 bases left between them. This CDR3 region has 15 residues. The CDR3 DNA reads TGTGCCAGTAGTATTAAGGGGTCTGGGGCCAACGTCCTGACTTTC. Translated, it gives CASSIKGSGANVLTF.

The chain carries TRBV13 and TRBJ1-1, with TRBD1 as a possible D gene (6 bases). CDR3 length equals 16 residues. Germline CDR1 PRHDT, CDR2 FYEKMQ (reference sequence). Trimming took off 1 base at V and 3 bases at J, with 15 bases between the two ends. In DNA, the CDR3 is TGTGCCAGCAGCTTAGAAGGGGGATCTCTAGACACTGAAGCTTTCTTT. Its translation is CASSLEGGSLDTEAFF.

This clone has a single count. In nucleotides, the CDR3 is TGTGCCAGCAGCCCCCGTGGAGGGGGCGGCGAGCAGTACTTC. It encodes CASSPRGGGGEQYF. The chain couples TRBV7-2 to TRBJ2-7, with D possibly matching TRBD1 (7 bases). CDR1 and CDR2 from the germline V gene are SGHTA and FQGNSA. The CDR3 has 14 residues. Between the trimmed V and J ends, which lost 5 bases and 6 bases, there was a span of 17 bases.

The chain recombines TRBV7-6 with TRBJ1-6; 10 nucleotides line up with TRBD1. This CDR3 has 17 residues. From germline, CDR1 is SGHVS and CDR2 FNYEAQ. V lost 0 bases to trimming and J lost 9 bases; unmatched junction nucleotides: 8. The CDR3 nucleotides read TGTGCCAGCAGCTTAGCTCCCGGACAGGGGGTACTTTCACCCCTCCACTTT. Translation gives CASSLAPGQGVLSPLHF.

The CDR3 bases are TGTGCCAGCAGCTTAGGGGCAGGGGTCTACGAGCAGTACTTC. This gives the protein CASSLGAGVYEQYF. The chain carries TRBV7-8 and TRBJ2-7, with D possibly TRBD1 on 6 matching bases. Trimming shortened V by 1 base and J by 3 bases, and 10 bases separated the two germline ends. Germline V gene sequence: CDR1 SGHVS, CDR2 FQNEAQ. The CDR3 has 14 residues.

This clone was found once. This chain uses TRBV19 with TRBJ2-6, with TRBD2 matching over 7 bases. This CDR3 region has 14 residues. Germline V gene sequence: CDR1 LNHDA, CDR2 SQIVND (reference sequence). V lost 9 bases, J lost 4 bases, and 6 bases stayed unmatched. CDR3 region: CASEGGAGANVLTF. DNA of the CDR3: TGTGCCAGCGAGGGAGGGGCCGGGGCCAACGTCCTGACTTTC.

V is TRBV28 and J is TRBJ2-7; D is undetermined. The CDR3 consists of 14 residues. CDR1 is MDHEN, CDR2 SYDVKM, per germline. Trimming took 4 bases from V and 7 from J, leaving 17 bases between them. This CDR3 is CASSSTPRGLEQYF. CDR3 bases: TGTGCCAGCAGTTCTACCCCCAGAGGATTGGAGCAGTACTTC.

CDR3 amino acids: CASSPPGTTYGYTF. Here the CDR3 DNA reads TGTGCCAGCAGTCCGCCCGGGACAACCTATGGCTACACCTTC. This chain links TRBV6-5 with TRBJ1-2; tentatively, D is TRBD1 (6 bases). V dropped 5 bases and J dropped 4 bases, with 14 bases sitting between them. This CDR3 spans 14 amino acids. Germline CDR1 MNHEY, CDR2 SVGAGI.

The CDR3 loop is CASSYARGQDSPLHF. CDR3 sequence (DNA): TGTGCCAGCAGTTACGCCAGGGGGCAGGATTCACCCCTCCACTTT. The rearrangement links TRBV6-5 to TRBJ1-6, with 8 nucleotides matching TRBD1. V lost 2 bases to trimming and J lost 8 bases; unmatched junction nucleotides: 5. This CDR3 spans 15 amino acids. Per germline, CDR1 MNHEY and CDR2 SVGAGI.

The chain couples TRBV7-3 to TRBJ2-7; TRBD1 is a possible D gene (6 bases). Germline V gives CDR1 SGHTA, CDR2 FQGTGA. Trimming took off 4 bases at V and 5 bases at J, with 18 bases between the two ends. The CDR3 covers 15 residues. The DNA for the CDR3 is TGTGCCAGCAGCTCCCAACAGGGAAGTTACGACGAGCAGTACTTC. Translation: CASSSQQGSYDEQYF.

The J gene is TRBJ2-7, the V gene TRBV7-9; 7 positions agree with TRBD1. This CDR3 region has 14 residues. J lost 0 bases, V lost 5 bases, and 4 bases had no gene match. Germline V gene sequence: CDR1 SEHNR, CDR2 FQNEAQ (reference sequence). The CDR3 here is CASSLQGSSYEQYF. DNA of the CDR3: TGTGCCAGCAGCCTACAGGGGTCCTCCTACGAGCAGTACTTC.

The chain links TRBV7-8 to TRBJ1-4; the D gene is possibly TRBD1 (5 bases). The CDR3 spans 16 residues. Germline V gives CDR1 SGHVS, CDR2 FQNEAQ. V lost 5 bases to trimming and J lost 1 base, with 14 bases between them. The CDR3 bases are TGTGCCAGCAGCCCCCGCAGGGTCGTAACTAATGAAAAACTGTTTTTT. Residues: CASSPRRVVTNEKLFF.

The V call is TRBV28, the J call TRBJ1-5, with 7 bases identical to TRBD1. This CDR3 has 15 amino acids. Germline loops: CDR1 MDHEN, CDR2 SYDVKM. J gave up 6 bases and V 5 bases, and 10 bases lay outside the gene matches. Written as DNA, the CDR3 is TGTGCCAGCAGTCTACACAGGGGAATTGGTCAGCCCCAGCATTTT. Residues: CASSLHRGIGQPQHF.

The rearrangement uses TRBV5-8 and TRBJ2-7, with D possibly matching TRBD1 (5 bases). Germline V gene sequence: CDR1 SGHTS, CDR2 YDEGEE. CDR3 length: 15 residues. V lost 0 bases to trimming and J lost 0 bases, with 10 bases between them. As DNA, the CDR3 is TGTGCCAGCAGCTTGGAAGGGGTTAGCTCCTACGAGCAGTACTTC. Amino acids: CASSLEGVSSYEQYF.

The CDR3 nucleotides read TGCGCCAGCAGCCCCTCTTCCTCTCCCTGGCAGGGGCGAGGCTACACCTTC. It translates to CASSPSSSPWQGRGYTF. The chain carries TRBV4-3 and TRBJ1-2, with a possible D match to TRBD1 (6 bases). Germline CDR1 and CDR2: LGHNA and YSLEER. Trimming left V 4 bases short and J 8 bases short, with 26 bases between. The CDR3 sequence is 17 residues long.

This chain joins TRBV7-3 and TRBJ1-1; D perhaps matches TRBD1 (5 bases). CDR1 and CDR2 from the germline V gene are SGHTA and FQGTGA. The CDR3 is made up of 14 amino acids. Trimming removed 0 bases at V and 3 bases at J, with 8 bases between. CDR3 residues: CASSLTGVDTEAFF. The CDR3 DNA reads as TGTGCCAGCAGCTTAACAGGGGTGGACACTGAAGCTTTCTTT. Variable domain in full (rest from reference TRBV7-3 and TRBJ1-1): GAGVSQTPSNKVTEKGKYVELRCDPISGHTALYWYRQSLGQGPEFLIYFQGTGAADDSGLPNDRFFAVRPEGSVSTLKIQRTERGDSAVYLCASSLTGVDTEAFFGQGTRLTVV.